These 13 T cell receptor beta chains came from one sample sequenced in a study of T-cell memory formation after mild COVID-19. TCRdb re-called the 5' RACE reads through MiXCR, storing one row per CDR3 protein. The sample shows 57,000 or so distinct CDR3 sequences, around 10% of them seen only once. The specimen sequenced was PBMCs or a T cell subset sorted from them (not recorded which). The receptors shown here come from a man aged 18-30 years who had mild COVID-19 (a few samples of this study predate the infection). Cell type and time point are not known.

This clonotype is medium-sized (0.01 to 0.1%) by share. This sequence joins TRBV29-1 and TRBJ2-1; D gene unclear. Trimming left V 2 bases short and J 3 bases short, with 11 bases between. The CDR3 sequence is 14 residues long. Germline V gene sequence: CDR1 SQVTM, CDR2 ANQGSEA. CDR3 in amino acids: CSVEPVYSYNEQFF. The CDR3 bases are TGCAGCGTTGAACCAGTCTACAGCTACAATGAGCAGTTCTTC.

The table lists this clonotype with many counts. This CDR3 reads CASSQVLAGVTDTQYF. DNA for the CDR3: TGCGCCAGCAGCCAGGTCTTAGCGGGGGTGACAGATACGCAGTATTTT. This chain connects TRBV4-1 to TRBJ2-3, with 9 bases that match TRBD2. CDR3 length: 16 amino acids. With 3 bases clipped from V and 3 bases from J, the junction kept 7 bases outside the gene matches. The germline gives CDR1 MGHRA, CDR2 YSYEKL.

The gene calls are TRBV5-1 and TRBJ1-6; TRBD1 is a possible D gene (5 bases). Germline V CDR1 and CDR2: SGHRS, YFSETQ. Trimming cost V 0 bases and J 11 bases, with 9 bases left between them. The CDR3 totals 13 residues. This CDR3 reads CASSLDGGAPLHF. For the CDR3, the DNA is TGCGCCAGCAGCTTGGATGGGGGGGCACCCCTCCACTTT.

The rearrangement links TRBV7-9 to TRBJ2-7; 8 nucleotides agree with TRBD1. V lost 5 bases, J lost 4 bases, and 13 bases stayed unmatched. CDR1 and CDR2 (germline): SEHNR, FQNEAQ (reference sequence). The CDR3 covers 16 residues. The CDR3 sequence is CASSAFGTGGLYEQYF. The CDR3 DNA reads as TGTGCCAGCAGCGCCTTTGGGACAGGTGGTTTGTACGAGCAGTACTTC.

This clonotype was detected only a few times. At one of its ends the junction is not consistent with the germline gene, which may arise from a read error. The chain combines TRBV2 with TRBJ1-3; D call uncertain. Germline CDR1 is SNHLY and CDR2 is FYNNEI. The length of the CDR3 is 14 residues. The CDR3 is CASSEGYSGNTIYF. DNA of the CDR3: TGTGCCAGCAGCGAAGGGTATTCCGGAAACACCATATATTTT.

This clonotype was observed a handful of times. The rearrangement joins TRBV15 to TRBJ2-5; 7 bases map to TRBD1. V dropped 1 base and J dropped 4; count of bases not matched to a gene: 12. CDR3 length: 17 amino acids. Germline values: CDR1 LNHNV, CDR2 YYDKDF (reference sequence). The CDR3 sequence: CATSRALTGTDRETQYF. The DNA for the CDR3 is TGTGCCACCAGCAGAGCCTTGACCGGGACAGACAGAGAGACCCAGTACTTC.

A few counts support this clonotype. The chain uses TRBV28 and TRBJ2-3; 10 nucleotides agree with TRBD2. Germline values: CDR1 MDHEN, CDR2 SYDVKM. V shed 5 bases and J 2 bases; nucleotides not matched to a gene: 4. The CDR3 runs to 15 residues. CDR3 residues: CASSPLAGVTDTQYF. The CDR3 bases are TGTGCCAGCAGTCCGCTAGCGGGGGTCACAGATACGCAGTATTTT. Combining the CDR3 with reference TRBV28 and TRBJ2-3 gives the whole variable domain DVKVTQSSRYLVKRTGEKVFLECVQDMDHENMFWYRQDPGLGLRLIYFSYDVKMKEKGDIPEGYSVSREKKERFSLILESASTNQTSMYLCASSPLAGVTDTQYFGPGTRLTVL.

The chain is built from TRBV7-3 and TRBJ2-7, with D unresolved. Germline loops: CDR1 SGHTA, CDR2 FQGTGA. V lost 10 bases, J lost 4 bases, and 5 bases lay in between. This CDR3 is built from 9 residues. Here the CDR3 reads CAIPYEQYV. In DNA, the CDR3 is TGTGCCATCCCATACGAGCAGTACGTC.

This clonotype was counted a few times. Here the CDR3 DNA reads TGCAGTGCCCCCACTCGGGGTCGGAGCTCCTATAATTCACCCCTCCACTTT. Its protein is CSAPTRGRSSYNSPLHF. The V gene is TRBV20-1, the J gene TRBJ1-6; D ambiguous. Germline V gives CDR1 DFQATT, CDR2 SNEGSKA (reference sequence). V was pared by 6 bases and J by 0 bases, with 18 bases between. The CDR3 covers 17 residues.

This sequence joins TRBV20-1 and TRBJ2-7; no firm D call. V dropped 0 bases and J dropped 3 bases, with 12 bases sitting between them. Germline V lookup: CDR1 DFQATT, CDR2 SNEGSKA (reference sequence). The CDR3 is 14 residues long. The CDR3 sequence is CSARDPGVIYEQYV. The CDR3 region has the DNA TGCAGTGCTAGAGATCCTGGGGTAATCTACGAGCAGTACGTC.

This clonotype was seen a handful of times. The CDR3 DNA reads as TGTGCCAGCAGTACGTTCCTTGGGGCCAACGTCCTGACTTTC. It encodes CASSTFLGANVLTF. This chain links TRBV28 with TRBJ2-6; D unclear. This CDR3 is 14 amino acids long. Trimming removed 5 bases from V and 3 bases from J, with 8 bases in between. The germline CDR1 and CDR2 sequences are MDHEN and SYDVKM.

The rearrangement joins TRBV20-1 to TRBJ2-3; D not certain. Trimming cost V 3 bases and J 3 bases, with 7 bases left between them. CDR1 is DFQATT and CDR2 is SNEGSKA in the germline V gene (reference sequence). This CDR3 is 12 amino acids long. In DNA form, the CDR3 reads TGCAGTGCTAGTTACGAGACAGATACGCAGTATTTT. Its protein is CSASYETDTQYF.

This clonotype showed up just a few times. J is TRBJ2-1 and V is TRBV5-1; 12 nucleotides align to TRBD2. Germline-derived CDR1 and CDR2 are SGHRS and YFSETQ. Losses at the gene ends were 3 bases for V and 10 bases for J; bases not matched to a gene: 2. This CDR3 contains 13 residues. The CDR3 bases are TGCGCCAGCAGCTCGACTAGCGGGGGCGAGCAGTTCTTC. This gives the protein CASSSTSGGEQFF.